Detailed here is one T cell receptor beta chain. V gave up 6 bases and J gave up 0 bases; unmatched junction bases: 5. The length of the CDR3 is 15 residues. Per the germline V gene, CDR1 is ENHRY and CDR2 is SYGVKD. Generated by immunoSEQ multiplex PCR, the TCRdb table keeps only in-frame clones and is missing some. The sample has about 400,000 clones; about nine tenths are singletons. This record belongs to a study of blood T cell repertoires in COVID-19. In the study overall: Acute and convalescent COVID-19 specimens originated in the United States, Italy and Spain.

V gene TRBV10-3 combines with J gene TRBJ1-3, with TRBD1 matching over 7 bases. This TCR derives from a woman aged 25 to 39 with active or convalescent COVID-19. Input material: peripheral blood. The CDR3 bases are TGTGCCATCAGCACCGACAGGGTCTCTGGAAACACCATATATTTT. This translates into CAISTDRVSGNTIYF.